The clone carrying this T cell receptor beta chain ranks as medium-sized. Punch biopsies of lesional scalp, plus peripheral blood, were taken from alopecia areata patients. Germline CDR1 reads LNHNV; CDR2 reads YYDKDF (reference sequence). This CDR3 spans 13 amino acids. Trimming removed 5 bases at V and 1 base at J, with 5 bases between. The authors extracted RNA and reverse transcribed it into cDNA as the sequencing template. Libraries were prepared by immunoSEQ multiplex PCR; TCRdb keeps only in-frame clonotypes and omits some of them. The sample holds more than 11,000 clones, under 65% seen once. The data derive from a study of CD8+ T cells in alopecia areata.

The chain is built from TRBV15 and TRBJ2-2; no clear D gene. This receptor was obtained from a human donor with alopecia areata. This specimen was skin, taken at week 0. CDR3 region: CATSFQNTGELFF. The CDR3 DNA reads TGTGCCACCAGCTTTCAGAACACCGGGGAGCTGTTTTTT.